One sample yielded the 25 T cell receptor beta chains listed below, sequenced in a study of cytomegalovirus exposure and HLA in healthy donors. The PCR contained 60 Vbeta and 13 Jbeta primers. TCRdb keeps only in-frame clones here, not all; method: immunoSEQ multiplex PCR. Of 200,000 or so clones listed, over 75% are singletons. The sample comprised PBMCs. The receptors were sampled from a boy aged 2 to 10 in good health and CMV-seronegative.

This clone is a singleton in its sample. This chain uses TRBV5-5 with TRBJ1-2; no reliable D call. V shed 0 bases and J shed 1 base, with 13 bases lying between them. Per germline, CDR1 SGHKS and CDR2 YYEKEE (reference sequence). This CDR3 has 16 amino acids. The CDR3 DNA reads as TGTGCCAGCAGCTTGGGTTCGGGGATCCATAACTATGGCTACACCTTC. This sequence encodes CASSLGSGIHNYGYTF.

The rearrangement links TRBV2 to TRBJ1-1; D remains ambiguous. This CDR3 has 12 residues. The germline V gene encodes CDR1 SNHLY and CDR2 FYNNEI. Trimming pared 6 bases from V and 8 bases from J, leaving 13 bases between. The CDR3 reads CASRDTVNEAFF. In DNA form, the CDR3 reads TGTGCCAGCAGAGACACGGTAAACGAAGCTTTCTTT.

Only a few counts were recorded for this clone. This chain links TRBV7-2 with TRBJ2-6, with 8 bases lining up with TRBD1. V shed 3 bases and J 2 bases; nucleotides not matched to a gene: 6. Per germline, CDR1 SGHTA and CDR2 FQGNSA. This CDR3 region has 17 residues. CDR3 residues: CASSFQRQGTGANVLTF. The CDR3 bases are TGTGCCAGCAGCTTCCAAAGACAGGGGACTGGGGCCAACGTCCTGACTTTC.

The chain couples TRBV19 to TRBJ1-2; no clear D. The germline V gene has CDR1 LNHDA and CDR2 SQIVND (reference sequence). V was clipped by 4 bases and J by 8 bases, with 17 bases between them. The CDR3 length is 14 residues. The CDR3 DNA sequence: TGTGCCAGTAGTAGCTCTCCGGTACGTTGGGGCTACACCTTC. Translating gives CASSSSPVRWGYTF.

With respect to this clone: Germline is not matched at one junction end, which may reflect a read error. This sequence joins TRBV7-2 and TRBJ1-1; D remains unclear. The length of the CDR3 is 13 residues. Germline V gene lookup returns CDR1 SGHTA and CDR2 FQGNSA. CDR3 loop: CASSLAFRPEAFF. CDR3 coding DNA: TGTGCCAGCAGCCTAGCTTTCAGGCCAGAAGCTTTCTTT.

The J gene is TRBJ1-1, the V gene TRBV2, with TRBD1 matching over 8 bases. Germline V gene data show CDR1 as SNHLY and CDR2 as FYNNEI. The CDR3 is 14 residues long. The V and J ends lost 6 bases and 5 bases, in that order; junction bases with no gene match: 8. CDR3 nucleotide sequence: TGTGCCAGCAGACGACAGGGGACGGGTACTGAAGCTTTCTTT. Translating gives CASRRQGTGTEAFF.

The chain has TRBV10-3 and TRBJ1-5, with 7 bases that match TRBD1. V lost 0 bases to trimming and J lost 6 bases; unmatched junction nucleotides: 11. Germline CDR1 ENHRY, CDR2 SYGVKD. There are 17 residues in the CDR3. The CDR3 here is CAISESIQGRIGQPQHF. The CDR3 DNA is TGTGCCATCAGTGAGTCTATACAGGGGCGAATAGGTCAGCCCCAGCATTTT.

The CDR3 DNA follows: TGTGCCTGGAGTGTAAGGCCAGGTTCCTACGAGCAGTACTTC. Protein product: CAWSVRPGSYEQYF. This sequence joins TRBV30 and TRBJ2-7; no reliable D call. This CDR3 region has 14 residues. Trimming took off 0 bases at V and 1 base at J, with 10 bases between the two ends. Germline CDR1 reads GTSNPN; CDR2 reads SVGIG (reference sequence).

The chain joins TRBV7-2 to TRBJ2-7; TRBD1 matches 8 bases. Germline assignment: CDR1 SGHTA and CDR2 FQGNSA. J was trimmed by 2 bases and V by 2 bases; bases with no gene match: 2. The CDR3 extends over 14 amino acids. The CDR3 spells CASSLRQGTYEQYF. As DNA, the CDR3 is TGTGCCAGCAGCTTACGACAGGGGACCTACGAGCAGTACTTC.

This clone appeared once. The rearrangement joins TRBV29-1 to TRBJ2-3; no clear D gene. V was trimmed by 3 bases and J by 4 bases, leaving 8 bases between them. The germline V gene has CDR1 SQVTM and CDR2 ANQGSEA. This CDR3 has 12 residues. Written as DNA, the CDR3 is TGCAGCGTTGACCGAGGCGCAGATACGCAGTATTTT. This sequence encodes CSVDRGADTQYF.

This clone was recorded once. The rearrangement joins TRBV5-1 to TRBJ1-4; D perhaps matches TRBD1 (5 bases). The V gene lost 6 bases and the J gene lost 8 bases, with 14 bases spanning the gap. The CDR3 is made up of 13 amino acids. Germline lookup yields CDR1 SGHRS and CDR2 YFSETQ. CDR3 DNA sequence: TGCGCCAGCATGGGGCAGAGCCGGGAAAAACTGTTTTTT. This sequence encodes CASMGQSREKLFF.

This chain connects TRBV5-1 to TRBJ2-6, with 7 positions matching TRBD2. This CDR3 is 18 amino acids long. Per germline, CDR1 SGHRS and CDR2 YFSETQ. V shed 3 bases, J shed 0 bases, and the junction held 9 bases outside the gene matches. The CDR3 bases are TGCGCCAGCAGCTACGGGGGGACCGACAGCTCTGGGGCCAACGTCCTGACTTTC. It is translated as CASSYGGTDSSGANVLTF.

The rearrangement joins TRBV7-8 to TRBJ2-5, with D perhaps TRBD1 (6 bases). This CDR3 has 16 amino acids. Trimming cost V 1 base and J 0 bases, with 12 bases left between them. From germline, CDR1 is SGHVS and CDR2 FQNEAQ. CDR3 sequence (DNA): TGTGCCAGCAGCTTAGGGGGGCCGGGGTACCAAGAGACCCAGTACTTC. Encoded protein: CASSLGGPGYQETQYF.

The CDR3 DNA reads as TGTGCCTCCAGGGAGGGCAGAATAAATTCACCCCTCCACTTT. Residues: CASREGRINSPLHF. The chain recombines TRBV5-5 with TRBJ1-6; maybe TRBD1 (5 bases). V lost 10 bases, J lost 7 bases, and 18 bases lay in between. This CDR3 is built from 14 residues. The germline V gene encodes CDR1 SGHKS and CDR2 YYEKEE (reference sequence).

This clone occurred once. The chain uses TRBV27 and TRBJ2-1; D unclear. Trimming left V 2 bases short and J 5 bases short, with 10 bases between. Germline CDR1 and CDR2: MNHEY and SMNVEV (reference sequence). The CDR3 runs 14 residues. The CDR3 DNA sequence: TGTGCCAGCAGTTTACTCGCGGTGAACAATGAGCAGTTCTTC. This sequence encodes CASSLLAVNNEQFF.

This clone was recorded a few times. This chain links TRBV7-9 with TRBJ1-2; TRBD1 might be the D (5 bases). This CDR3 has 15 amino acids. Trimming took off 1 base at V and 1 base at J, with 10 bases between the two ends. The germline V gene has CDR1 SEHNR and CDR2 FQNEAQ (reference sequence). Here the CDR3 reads CASSLGFRVNYGYTF. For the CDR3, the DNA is TGTGCCAGCAGCTTAGGGTTCAGGGTTAACTATGGCTACACCTTC.

The CDR3 region has the DNA TGTGCCAGCAGCTTATCGACTAGCGGGGGGGTGTCCCAGTACTTC. Its translation is CASSLSTSGGVSQYF. The rearrangement joins TRBV5-4 to TRBJ2-5; 14 bases are a match to TRBD2. This CDR3 has 15 amino acids. With 2 bases clipped from V and 9 bases from J, the junction kept 6 bases outside the gene matches. Germline V gene lookup returns CDR1 SGHNT and CDR2 YYREEE (reference sequence).

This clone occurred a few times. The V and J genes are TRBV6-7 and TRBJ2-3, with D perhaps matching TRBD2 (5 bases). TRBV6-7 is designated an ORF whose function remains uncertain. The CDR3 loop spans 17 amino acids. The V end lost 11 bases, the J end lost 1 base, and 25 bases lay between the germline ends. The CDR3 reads CAPTPTRGLMGTDTQYF. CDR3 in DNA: TGTGCCCCCACCCCAACTAGAGGGTTGATGGGCACAGATACGCAGTATTTT.

CDR3 nucleotide sequence: TGTGCCAGCTCACCGTCACCGAGGAGGGAGAATTCACCCCTCCACTTT. Protein sequence: CASSPSPRRENSPLHF. This chain joins TRBV18 and TRBJ1-6, with D uncertain. Per the germline V gene, CDR1 is KGHSH and CDR2 is LQKENI. CDR3 length: 16 amino acids. V shed 3 bases and J shed 7 bases, with 16 bases lying between them.

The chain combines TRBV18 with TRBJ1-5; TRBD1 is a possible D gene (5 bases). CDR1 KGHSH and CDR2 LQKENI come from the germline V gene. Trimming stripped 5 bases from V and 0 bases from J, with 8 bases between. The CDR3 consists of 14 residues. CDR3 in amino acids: CASSEGHSNQPQHF. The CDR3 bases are TGTGCCAGCTCAGAAGGACATAGCAATCAGCCCCAGCATTTT.

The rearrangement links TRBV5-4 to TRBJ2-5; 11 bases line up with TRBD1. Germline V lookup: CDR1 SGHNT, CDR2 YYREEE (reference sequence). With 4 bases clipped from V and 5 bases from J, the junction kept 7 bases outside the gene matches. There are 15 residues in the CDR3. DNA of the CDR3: TGTGCCAGCAGCCAAGGACAGGGGGCGCAGGAGACCCAGTACTTC. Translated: CASSQGQGAQETQYF.

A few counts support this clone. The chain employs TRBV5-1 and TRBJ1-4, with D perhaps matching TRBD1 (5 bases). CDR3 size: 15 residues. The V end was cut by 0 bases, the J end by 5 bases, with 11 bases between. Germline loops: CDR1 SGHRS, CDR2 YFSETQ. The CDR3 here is CASSLEGVPNEKLFF. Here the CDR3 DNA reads TGCGCCAGCAGCTTGGAAGGGGTCCCAAATGAAAAACTGTTTTTT.

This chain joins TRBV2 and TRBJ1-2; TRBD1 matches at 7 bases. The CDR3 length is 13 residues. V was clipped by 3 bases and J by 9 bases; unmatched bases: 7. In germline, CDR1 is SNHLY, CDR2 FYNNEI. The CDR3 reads CASSDDRAKSYTF. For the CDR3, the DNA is TGTGCCAGCAGTGACGACAGGGCGAAGAGCTACACCTTC.

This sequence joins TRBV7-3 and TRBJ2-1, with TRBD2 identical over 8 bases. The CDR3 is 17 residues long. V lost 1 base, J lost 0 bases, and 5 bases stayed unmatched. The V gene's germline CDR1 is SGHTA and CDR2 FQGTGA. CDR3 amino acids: CASSLIGGGFSYNEQFF. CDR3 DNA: TGTGCCAGCAGCTTAATTGGCGGGGGGTTCTCCTACAATGAGCAGTTCTTC.

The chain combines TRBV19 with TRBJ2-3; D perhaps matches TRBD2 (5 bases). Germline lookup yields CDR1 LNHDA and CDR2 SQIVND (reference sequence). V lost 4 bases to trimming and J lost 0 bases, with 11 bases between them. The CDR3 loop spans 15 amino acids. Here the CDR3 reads CASSTTRLSTDTQYF. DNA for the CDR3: TGTGCCAGTAGTACCACTAGGCTGAGCACAGATACGCAGTATTTT.